This T cell receptor beta chain was sequenced in a study of human T cells and chemical hapten exposure. CDR1 is SGHTA and CDR2 is FQGNSA in the germline V gene. The CDR3 consists of 13 residues. The V gene end was trimmed by 3 bases and the J gene end by 7 bases; junction bases not matched to a gene: 5. MiXCR, applied by TCRdb to the RACE reads, yields one record per CDR3 protein. The sample lists approximately 260,000 distinct CDR3 sequences, just under 8% occurring once. Documented time point: pre-sensitization, week 0. Sample treatment: therapeutic diphenylcyclopropenone sensitization with weekly scalp DPC. Sample donors consisted of patients with alopecia, aged 18 to 70 years, who were suitable for DPC.

The chain recombines TRBV7-2 with TRBJ2-5, with 7 nucleotides matching TRBD1. Sequencing used whole blood, obtained in connection with sensitization to the hapten diphenylcyclopropenone (DPC). This receptor was identified in a man between 18 and 35 years old with alopecia areata. Some clones in this sample may be carry-over from other donors' samples. The CDR3 coding sequence is TGTGCCAGCAGCTTTGGACAGGATGCGACCCAGTACTTC. It specifies CASSFGQDATQYF.